The rows below give T cell receptor beta chains drawn from one sample of a study of neoadjuvant anti-PD-1 for oral cavity cancer. Profiling relied on immunoSEQ multiplex PCR, and the TCRdb table lists in-frame clones only, not all of them. The sample yields approximately 43,000 clones, 65% to 80% seen once. This material consisted of PBMCs, taken after nivolumab (anti-PD-1) treatment. The origin of the receptors is a person between 35 and 79 years old with oral cavity squamous cell carcinoma. Each CDR3 is given with its conserved first and last residue. Each record gives: J gene, D gene, clone size, V gene, CDR3 DNA, CDR3 protein. The D gene is left open where the match is weak. Where a row states a size, it is once, few, many or the class of an expanded clone; other rows omit it.

J gene: TRBJ2-7; D gene: TRBD1; clone size: once; V gene: TRBV28; CDR3 DNA: TGTGCCGTCAGGGGGCGCTTATACGAGCAGTACTTC; CDR3 protein: CAVRGRLYEQYF
J gene: TRBJ2-7; D gene: TRBD2; clone size: .; V gene: TRBV19; CDR3 DNA: TGTGCCAGTAGTATAGCCGGGACTAGCGGGACCCGCCTCTCCTACGAGCAGTACTTC; CDR3 protein: CASSIAGTSGTRLSYEQYF
J gene: TRBJ2-5; D gene: TRBD2; clone size: .; V gene: TRBV14; CDR3 DNA: TGTGCCAGCAGCCAATTGTCTAGCGGGGACAAGGAGACCCAGTACTTC; CDR3 protein: CASSQLSSGDKETQYF
J gene: TRBJ1-4; D gene: .; clone size: few; V gene: TRBV14; CDR3 DNA: TGTGCCAGCGCTCGGACAGTTTTTGGAAAACTGTTTTTT; CDR3 protein: CASARTVFGKLFF
J gene: TRBJ1-2; D gene: .; clone size: few; V gene: TRBV7-9; CDR3 DNA: TGTGCCAGCAGCTCCTTAGGACGCGATGGCTACACCTTC; CDR3 protein: CASSSLGRDGYTF
J gene: TRBJ2-6; D gene: .; clone size: .; V gene: TRBV25-1; CDR3 DNA: TGTGCCAGCAGTGAATTAGGGCGTGGGGCCAACGTCCTGACTTTC; CDR3 protein: CASSELGRGANVLTF
J gene: TRBJ2-4; D gene: .; clone size: .; V gene: TRBV28; CDR3 DNA: TGTGCCAGCAACGGGCCCGGATTAGCCAAAAACATTCAGTACTTC; CDR3 protein: CASNGPGLAKNIQYF
J gene: TRBJ2-5; D gene: TRBD2; clone size: .; V gene: TRBV5-1; CDR3 DNA: TGCGCCAGCAGCTTGACTAGCGGGAGGCAAGAGACCCAGTACTTC; CDR3 protein: CASSLTSGRQETQYF
J gene: TRBJ2-7; D gene: .; clone size: once; V gene: TRBV11-2; CDR3 DNA: TGTGCCAGCAGCTTGGGACTTCCGAGCTCCTACGAGCAGTACTTC; CDR3 protein: CASSLGLPSSYEQYF
J gene: TRBJ2-3; D gene: TRBD1; clone size: .; V gene: TRBV18; CDR3 DNA: TGTGCCAGCTCTCCCAGACCAACAGGGGTTAGAGATACGCAGTATTTT; CDR3 protein: CASSPRPTGVRDTQYF
J gene: TRBJ2-2; D gene: TRBD1; clone size: once; V gene: TRBV6-5; CDR3 DNA: TGTGCCAGCAGAAGGGACAGGCTAGAGACCGGGGAGCTGTTTTTT; CDR3 protein: CASRRDRLETGELFF
J gene: TRBJ2-3; D gene: .; clone size: .; V gene: TRBV7-9; CDR3 DNA: TGTGCCAGCAGCTTTAGTGGTACTAGGGACACAGATACGCAGTATTTT; CDR3 protein: CASSFSGTRDTDTQYF
J gene: TRBJ1-1; D gene: TRBD1; clone size: .; V gene: TRBV7-9; CDR3 DNA: TGTGCCAGCAGGGCCACAGGGGAGAACACTGAAGCTTTCTTT; CDR3 protein: CASRATGENTEAFF
J gene: TRBJ1-4; D gene: TRBD1; clone size: once; V gene: TRBV6-5; CDR3 DNA: TGTGCCAGCAGTTCTCCTAACAGGGGGAGAAATGAAAAACTGTTTTTT; CDR3 protein: CASSSPNRGRNEKLFF
J gene: TRBJ2-7; D gene: .; clone size: once; V gene: TRBV14; CDR3 DNA: TGTGCCAGCAGCCAAGAAGCCGGACTCCCCTACGAGCAGTACTTC; CDR3 protein: CASSQEAGLPYEQYF
J gene: TRBJ2-2; D gene: TRBD1; clone size: .; V gene: TRBV5-1; CDR3 DNA: TGCGCCAGCAGCGCCGGGACAGGGGGCTCGGGCACCGGGGAGCTGTTTTTT; CDR3 protein: CASSAGTGGSGTGELFF
J gene: TRBJ1-6; D gene: .; clone size: once; V gene: TRBV4-1; CDR3 DNA: TGCGCCAGCAGCCACGGCGAAAGGGGCAGGGCCCTCCACTTT; CDR3 protein: CASSHGERGRALHF
J gene: TRBJ1-5; D gene: .; clone size: once; V gene: TRBV4-1; CDR3 DNA: TGCGCCAGCAGCCAAGACGGCGGAGGGCCCCAGCATTTT; CDR3 protein: CASSQDGGGPQHF
J gene: TRBJ2-1; D gene: TRBD2; clone size: .; V gene: TRBV9; CDR3 DNA: TGTGCCAGCAGCGTAGGAGGAGCGGGGGGTGGTGAGCAGTTCTTC; CDR3 protein: CASSVGGAGGGEQFF
J gene: TRBJ1-2; D gene: .; clone size: few; V gene: TRBV20-1; CDR3 DNA: TGCAGTGCACTTCAGGGGGGCTACACCTTC; CDR3 protein: CSALQGGYTF
J gene: TRBJ1-5; D gene: .; clone size: .; V gene: TRBV6-1; CDR3 DNA: TGTGCCAGCAGTGAAGGAGGGCTCGTCAATCAGCCCCAGCATTTT; CDR3 protein: CASSEGGLVNQPQHF
J gene: TRBJ2-1; D gene: .; clone size: .; V gene: TRBV18; CDR3 DNA: TGTGCCAGCTCACCCTCAGCTGGGGCAGCTAAGTTCTTC; CDR3 protein: CASSPSAGAAKFF
J gene: TRBJ2-4; D gene: TRBD1; clone size: .; V gene: TRBV11-1; CDR3 DNA: TGTGCCAGCAGCTTAAACAGGGGTAGAAACATTCAGTACTTC; CDR3 protein: CASSLNRGRNIQYF
J gene: TRBJ2-2; D gene: TRBD2; clone size: .; V gene: TRBV10-1; CDR3 DNA: TGCGCCAGCAGTAAAGCGGGAGGAAATACCGGGGAGCTGTTTTTT; CDR3 protein: CASSKAGGNTGELFF
J gene: TRBJ2-2; D gene: TRBD1; clone size: .; V gene: TRBV9; CDR3 DNA: TGTGCCAGCAGCGCCCCAGGGACAGGGGGCACCGGGGAGCTGTTTTTT; CDR3 protein: CASSAPGTGGTGELFF
J gene: TRBJ1-6; D gene: .; clone size: .; V gene: TRBV6-1; CDR3 DNA: TGTGCCAGCAGTGAAATATACAGAAATTCACCCCTCCACTTT; CDR3 protein: CASSEIYRNSPLHF
J gene: TRBJ1-1; D gene: TRBD1; clone size: .; V gene: TRBV6-1; CDR3 DNA: TGTGCCAGCAGTGACGGGACAGGGGACACTGAAGCTTTCTTT; CDR3 protein: CASSDGTGDTEAFF
J gene: TRBJ2-2; D gene: .; clone size: .; V gene: TRBV11-2; CDR3 DNA: TGTGCCAGCAGCTTCAGGATCAGAACATTAACCGGGGAGCTGTTTTTT; CDR3 protein: CASSFRIRTLTGELFF
J gene: TRBJ2-7; D gene: .; clone size: .; V gene: TRBV27; CDR3 DNA: TGTGCCAGCAGTTTTATCGGCGGGTCGTACGAGCAGTACTTC; CDR3 protein: CASSFIGGSYEQYF
J gene: TRBJ2-4; D gene: .; clone size: .; V gene: TRBV18; CDR3 DNA: TGTGCCAGCTCATCCGGACGGCAGACTCAAAACATTCAGTACTTC; CDR3 protein: CASSSGRQTQNIQYF
J gene: TRBJ2-1; D gene: .; clone size: once; V gene: TRBV11-2; CDR3 DNA: TGTGCCAGCAGCTTGGATAAAGAGCAGTTCTTC; CDR3 protein: CASSLDKEQFF
J gene: TRBJ2-2; D gene: .; clone size: .; V gene: TRBV2; CDR3 DNA: TGTGCCAGCGGGAGGTCAAACACCGGGGAGCTGTTTTTT; CDR3 protein: CASGRSNTGELFF
J gene: TRBJ2-2; D gene: .; clone size: .; V gene: TRBV5-4; CDR3 DNA: TGTGCCAGCAGCTTTCCAGGGGTCACCGGGGAGCTGTTTTTT; CDR3 protein: CASSFPGVTGELFF
J gene: TRBJ1-5; D gene: .; clone size: .; V gene: TRBV7-9; CDR3 DNA: TGTGCCAGTCGGAAGGATAGCAATCAGCCCCAGCATTTT; CDR3 protein: CASRKDSNQPQHF
J gene: TRBJ2-7; D gene: TRBD2; clone size: once; V gene: TRBV5-1; CDR3 DNA: TGCGCCAGCAGCTTGGTAGCGGGGAGGGACGGCGAGCAGTACTTC; CDR3 protein: CASSLVAGRDGEQYF
J gene: TRBJ2-1; D gene: .; clone size: .; V gene: TRBV5-1; CDR3 DNA: TGCGCCAGCAGCCACCGGGTTGGGGTTGGGAATGAGCAGTTCTTC; CDR3 protein: CASSHRVGVGNEQFF
J gene: TRBJ2-7; D gene: TRBD1; clone size: .; V gene: TRBV5-1; CDR3 DNA: TGCGCCAGCAGCTTGAGACAGGGGCCTCAGTACGAGCAGTACTTC; CDR3 protein: CASSLRQGPQYEQYF
J gene: TRBJ2-3; D gene: .; clone size: once; V gene: TRBV5-5; CDR3 DNA: TGTGCCAGCAGCTTGGAGGGGACCAGCTACACAGATACGCAGTATTTT; CDR3 protein: CASSLEGTSYTDTQYF
J gene: TRBJ2-7; D gene: .; clone size: .; V gene: TRBV30; CDR3 DNA: TGTGCCTGGAGTGTAGTTGGGGTCACCTACGAGCAGTACTTC; CDR3 protein: CAWSVVGVTYEQYF
J gene: TRBJ1-1; D gene: .; clone size: .; V gene: TRBV7-9; CDR3 DNA: TGTGCCAGCAGTGACGTCCAGGGGAACACTGAAGCTTTCTTT; CDR3 protein: CASSDVQGNTEAFF
J gene: TRBJ2-1; D gene: .; clone size: few; V gene: TRBV29-1; CDR3 DNA: TGCAGCGTTGAAGGGCAGGGTTCATACAATGAGCAGTTCTTC; CDR3 protein: CSVEGQGSYNEQFF